This T cell receptor beta chain was recorded in a study of blood T cell repertoires in COVID-19. Study at large: The United States, Italy and Spain supplied acute and convalescent COVID-19 samples.

As originally analysed: Reference gene primers were amplified, and this amplification served to estimate nucleated cell counts. Assay: immunoSEQ multiplex PCR; the TCRdb copy retains only in-frame clones and omits some. D and trimming come from the DNA, and the V and J calls and clone size come from that table. This sample has 75,000 to 80,000 clones, with 88% found just once. The CDR3 runs 16 residues. In germline, CDR1 is SGHRS, CDR2 YFSETQ. After removal of 5 bases from V and 3 bases from J, the junction contained 8 bases not matched to a gene. The receptor was derived from a human donor in a cohort sampled during active COVID-19. The V gene is TRBV5-1, the J gene TRBJ2-3; TRBD2 matches at 11 bases. Sequencing used peripheral blood. CDR3 nucleotides: TGCGCCAGCAGTCCGGCCCTAGCGGGGGGAACAGATACGCAGTATTTT. It codes for CASSPALAGGTDTQYF.